Below, 18 T cell receptor beta chains from the same sample are listed, as sequenced in a study of radiotherapy plus CTLA-4 blockade in lung cancer. Data came from immunoSEQ multiplex PCR; TCRdb stores just in-frame clones and leaves some out. Counted here are about 13,000 clones, around 87% occurring once; the ten biggest clones make up 13% to 15%. This sample comprised peripheral blood, obtained from a patient treated with radiotherapy plus ipilimumab. These receptors all come from a human donor with non-small cell lung cancer that progressed on radiotherapy plus ipilimumab. Some clones in this sample may be carry-over from other donors' samples.

V gene TRBV27 combines with J gene TRBJ2-2; 11 bases are a match to TRBD1. Trimming at V came to 5 bases and at J to 5 bases, leaving 7 bases not matched to a gene. This CDR3 is 16 amino acids long. Germline CDR1 is MNHEY and CDR2 is SMNVEV (reference sequence). The CDR3 spells CASSTLRDRGTGELFF. The CDR3 DNA is TGTGCCAGCAGTACCCTCCGGGACAGGGGGACCGGGGAGCTGTTTTTT.

The rearrangement joins TRBV12-5 to TRBJ1-1, with 8 bases aligning to TRBD1. The CDR3 has 14 amino acids. J was trimmed by 5 bases and V by 6 bases; bases with no gene match: 8. Germline V CDR1 and CDR2: LGHNT, FRNRAP. CDR3 nucleotide sequence: TGTGCTAGTGGAAGGGACAGGAGGGAAACTGAAGCTTTCTTT. Amino acid sequence: CASGRDRRETEAFF.

The chain joins TRBV13 to TRBJ1-3; D possibly corresponds to TRBD1 (5 bases). This CDR3 contains 16 residues. Per germline, CDR1 PRHDT and CDR2 FYEKMQ (reference sequence). Between the trimmed V and J ends, which lost 1 base and 0 bases, there was a span of 10 bases. The CDR3 reads CASSLVRGSSGNTIYF. The CDR3 nucleotides read TGTGCCAGCAGCTTAGTTAGGGGCTCCTCTGGAAACACCATATATTTT.

The CDR3 nucleotides are TGTGCCAGCAGCTCCAGGACAGGGAGTCCTGGGGCCAACGTCCTGACTTTC. Translation: CASSSRTGSPGANVLTF. The chain has TRBV5-4 and TRBJ2-6; 8 positions agree with TRBD1. This CDR3 has 17 residues. J was trimmed by 2 bases and V by 3 bases; bases with no gene match: 7. In germline, CDR1 is SGHNT, CDR2 YYREEE (reference sequence).

This clone was recorded once. The chain links TRBV18 to TRBJ2-7; TRBD1 matches at 7 bases. CDR3 length: 14 amino acids. The germline V gene has CDR1 KGHSH and CDR2 LQKENI. Trimming took 3 bases from V and 2 from J; bases not matched to a gene: 4. CDR3 protein: CASSPTTGTYEQYF. For the CDR3, the DNA is TGTGCCAGCTCACCGACGACAGGGACCTACGAGCAGTACTTC.

The table lists this clone with a count of one. This chain connects TRBV27 to TRBJ1-2; the D gene is possibly TRBD1 (5 bases). The CDR3 spans 14 residues. Germline values: CDR1 MNHEY, CDR2 SMNVEV (reference sequence). Trimming removed 6 bases at V and 8 bases at J, with 19 bases between. CDR3 sequence reads: CASSLKGEGGGYTF. The CDR3 DNA follows: TGTGCCAGCAGCTTAAAAGGGGAGGGAGGCGGCTACACCTTC.

This chain connects TRBV5-1 to TRBJ2-1; 14 nucleotides line up with TRBD2. The CDR3 is 14 residues long. Per germline, CDR1 SGHRS and CDR2 YFSETQ. The trim removed 7 bases at V and 9 bases at J, leaving 6 bases unmatched. The CDR3 sequence is CASYGLAGGSEQFF. The CDR3 coding sequence is TGCGCCAGCTACGGACTAGCGGGAGGAAGTGAGCAGTTCTTC.

This clone came up once. The chain has TRBV7-8 and TRBJ1-2; 7 bases are a match to TRBD1. V lost 3 bases to trimming and J lost 8 bases; unmatched junction nucleotides: 15. The CDR3 spans 16 residues. Germline V CDR1 and CDR2: SGHVS, FQNEAQ. The CDR3 nucleotides read TGTGCCAGCAGCTTGGTGGGGACAGCCCTCGTTCGGGGCTACACCTTC. This sequence encodes CASSLVGTALVRGYTF.

This clone was seen a handful of times. The chain carries TRBV29-1 and TRBJ2-7; 13 positions match TRBD2. The CDR3 runs 17 residues. Unmatched junction bases numbered 18, after V lost 6 bases and J lost 7 bases. CDR1 is SQVTM, CDR2 ANQGSEA, per germline. The CDR3 nucleotides are TGCAGCGTCCACCTCCCAACTAGCGGGAGGGCCCTGGGTGAGCAGTACTTC. It translates to CSVHLPTSGRALGEQYF.

The genes are TRBV18 and TRBJ2-3; TRBD2 matches 9 bases. CDR3 length equals 16 residues. The germline gives CDR1 KGHSH, CDR2 LQKENI. With 3 bases clipped from V and 5 bases from J, the junction kept 9 bases outside the gene matches. CDR3 DNA: TGTGCCAGCTCACCGTCCGGCGGGAGGGCCGGAGATACGCAGTATTTT. The encoded protein is CASSPSGGRAGDTQYF.

The table lists this clone with a count of one. The chain carries TRBV28 and TRBJ2-3, with a tentative D call TRBD2 (6 bases). CDR3 size: 19 residues. Germline V lookup: CDR1 MDHEN, CDR2 SYDVKM. The germline V and J ends were trimmed by 6 bases and 0 bases, with 25 bases remaining between them. CDR3 DNA sequence: TGTGCCAGCAGGACAAAGGGGCTAGCGTTTTTCTCTAGCACAGATACGCAGTATTTT. Its translation: CASRTKGLAFFSSTDTQYF.

The chain employs TRBV7-9 and TRBJ2-1; 12 bases fit TRBD2. The CDR3 loop spans 17 amino acids. Losses at the gene ends were 10 bases for V and 8 bases for J; bases not matched to a gene: 18. Germline V gene data show CDR1 as SEHNR and CDR2 as FQNEAQ (reference sequence). CDR3 protein: CATATSGRGLRTHEQFF. The CDR3 bases are TGTGCCACCGCGACTAGCGGGAGAGGTTTGAGAACCCATGAGCAGTTCTTC.

The rearrangement joins TRBV12-5 to TRBJ2-3; D might be TRBD2 (7 bases). The CDR3 extends over 16 amino acids. The V and J ends lost 3 bases and 0 bases respectively, with 13 bases between them. CDR1 is LGHNT, CDR2 FRNRAP, per germline. CDR3: CASGFRGASSTDTQYF. In DNA, the CDR3 is TGTGCTAGTGGTTTTCGGGGGGCATCTAGCACAGATACGCAGTATTTT. Based on the CDR3 plus reference TRBV12-5 and TRBJ2-3, the full variable domain is DARVTQTPRHKVTEMGQEVTMRCQPILGHNTVFWYRQTMMQGLELLAYFRNRAPLDDSGMPKDRFSAEMPDATLATLKIQPSEPRDSAVYFCASGFRGASSTDTQYFGPGTRLTVL.

The chain is built from TRBV5-1 and TRBJ1-1, with a weak D call TRBD1 (5 bases). Deletions cut 4 bases from V and 3 bases from J, with 16 bases between. CDR3 length: 15 amino acids. The germline V gene encodes CDR1 SGHRS and CDR2 YFSETQ. The CDR3 bases are TGCGCCAGCAGCCCGACCGGGACTGGCGACACTGAAGCTTTCTTT. Its translation: CASSPTGTGDTEAFF.

The J gene is TRBJ1-6, the V gene TRBV25-1, with D possibly being TRBD1 (5 bases). Trimming removed 6 bases from V and 10 bases from J, with 13 bases in between. Germline loops: CDR1 MGHDK, CDR2 SYGVNS. The CDR3 totals 13 residues. The CDR3 nucleotides read TGTGCCAGCAGGACAGCGGGCGACTCACCCCTCCACTTT. Translated: CASRTAGDSPLHF.

V gene TRBV19 combines with J gene TRBJ1-2; D might be TRBD1 (5 bases). The CDR3 is 14 residues long. Germline V CDR1 and CDR2: LNHDA, SQIVND (reference sequence). The V and J ends lost 4 bases and 7 bases respectively, with 16 bases between them. The CDR3: CASSKVLQGGGYTF. The CDR3, as DNA: TGTGCCAGTAGTAAAGTCCTCCAGGGTGGTGGCTACACCTTC.

The chain joins TRBV9 to TRBJ1-3; D call uncertain. This CDR3 is built from 19 residues. V gave up 0 bases and J gave up 2 bases, with 21 bases separating them. Germline values: CDR1 SGDLS, CDR2 YYNGEE. CDR3 protein: CASSVDPADTHIAGNTIYF. As DNA, the CDR3 is TGTGCCAGCAGCGTAGATCCGGCGGATACCCACATTGCTGGAAACACCATATATTTT.

The chain combines TRBV2 with TRBJ1-2; D is uncertain. V lost 4 bases and J 4 bases, leaving 7 bases between the germline ends. The germline CDR1 and CDR2 sequences are SNHLY and FYNNEI. The CDR3 extends over 12 amino acids. CDR3 nucleotides: TGTGCCAGCAGTGGTCCAGGCTATGGCTACACCTTC. Amino acids: CASSGPGYGYTF. Looking up the rest from reference TRBV2 and TRBJ1-2 gives the full variable domain: EPEVTQTPSHQVTQMGQEVILRCVPISNHLYFYWYRQILGQKVEFLVSFYNNEISEKSEIFDDQFSVERPDGSNFTLKIRSTKLEDSAMYFCASSGPGYGYTFGSGTRLTVV.